The 9 T cell receptor beta chains below come from one sample, sequenced in a study of response to subunit inactivated influenza vaccine. TCRdb recomputed calls from the RT-PCR reads with MiXCR, one row per CDR3 protein. The table includes hundreds of thousands of distinct CDR3 sequences, 14% detected once. Sequencing was performed on PBMCs from blood, taken 14 to 15 days before vaccination. These TCRs come from a man in his forties or fifties who received an inactivated influenza vaccine.

The V call is TRBV7-8, the J call TRBJ2-1; 9 bases fit TRBD2. The CDR3 totals 19 residues. Per germline, CDR1 SGHVS and CDR2 FQNEAQ. V gave up 5 bases and J gave up 5 bases; unmatched junction bases: 19. Written as DNA, the CDR3 is TGTGCCAGCAGCCGACTGGCGGTTTTGACTAGCGGCGATAACAATGAGCAGTTCTTC. Translation: CASSRLAVLTSGDNNEQFF.

V and J are TRBV30 and TRBJ2-5, with D perhaps matching TRBD2 (5 bases). Germline CDR1 and CDR2: GTSNPN and SVGIG (reference sequence). V shed 2 bases and J shed 5 bases, with 12 bases lying between them. The CDR3 contains 13 residues. This CDR3 reads CAWSYGVGETQYF. The CDR3 bases are TGTGCCTGGAGTTACGGGGTTGGGGAGACCCAGTACTTC.

This clonotype appeared many times. The chain has TRBV2 and TRBJ2-6; 7 nucleotides align to TRBD1. From germline, CDR1 is SNHLY and CDR2 FYNNEI. This CDR3 has 15 residues. The trim removed 9 bases at V and 1 base at J, leaving 6 bases unmatched. Here the CDR3 DNA reads TGTGCCAGAGACAGGGCCCCGTCTGGGGCCAACGTCCTGACTTTC. This encodes CARDRAPSGANVLTF.

This clonotype came up a few times. The gene calls are TRBV28 and TRBJ2-2; 11 bases match TRBD2. Trimming removed 6 bases from V and 5 bases from J; junction bases left unmatched: 8. Germline loops: CDR1 MDHEN, CDR2 SYDVKM. The CDR3 is 16 residues long. In nucleotides, the CDR3 is TGTGCCAGCAGCCCCCCGACTAGCGGGATAACCGGGGAGCTGTTTTTT. This sequence encodes CASSPPTSGITGELFF.

This clonotype was observed a single time. This sequence joins TRBV24-1 and TRBJ2-1, with TRBD2 matching 7 bases. Germline lookup yields CDR1 KGHDR and CDR2 SFDVKD. The J segment lost 8 bases and the V segment lost 1 base, leaving 4 bases of the junction unmatched. This CDR3 is 14 amino acids long. The CDR3 nucleotides are TGTGCCACCAGTGATTTCCCCGCGGGAGATGAGCAGTTCTTC. Translated, it gives CATSDFPAGDEQFF.

In its sample, this clonotype was seen a few times. The genes are TRBV6-5 and TRBJ2-7; 7 bases agree with TRBD1. The ends lost 0 bases at V and 4 bases at J; junction bases unmatched: 3. Germline V CDR1 and CDR2: MNHEY, SVGAGI. The CDR3 is 14 amino acids. The CDR3 DNA is TGTGCCAGCAGTTACTCCCAGGGGGTATACGAGCAGTACTTC. This encodes CASSYSQGVYEQYF.

Many counts were recorded for this clonotype. CDR3 sequence (DNA): TGCGCCAGCAGTACTACTGGACGGGAACAAGAGACCCAGTACTTC. Protein product: CASSTTGREQETQYF. V and J are TRBV5-1 and TRBJ2-5; weak D call: TRBD2 (5 bases). Per germline, CDR1 SGHRS and CDR2 YFSETQ. V dropped 5 bases and J dropped 2 bases, with 16 bases sitting between them. The length of the CDR3 is 15 residues.

V gene TRBV5-1 combines with J gene TRBJ2-5; possibly TRBD2 for D (6 bases). The germline V gene encodes CDR1 SGHRS and CDR2 YFSETQ. With 5 bases removed from V and 5 bases from J, the gap between germline ends came to 16 bases. The CDR3 is 14 amino acids. The CDR3 coding sequence is TGCGCCAGCAGTCAAAGCGGGCCAGAGGAGACCCAGTACTTC. This sequence encodes CASSQSGPEETQYF.

J is TRBJ2-5 and V is TRBV30, with no clear D. V lost 0 bases to trimming and J lost 5 bases, with 7 bases between them. CDR3 length: 12 amino acids. Germline CDR1 GTSNPN, CDR2 SVGIG (reference sequence). CDR3 loop: CAWSVYAETQYF. In DNA form, the CDR3 reads TGTGCCTGGAGTGTATACGCGGAGACCCAGTACTTC.